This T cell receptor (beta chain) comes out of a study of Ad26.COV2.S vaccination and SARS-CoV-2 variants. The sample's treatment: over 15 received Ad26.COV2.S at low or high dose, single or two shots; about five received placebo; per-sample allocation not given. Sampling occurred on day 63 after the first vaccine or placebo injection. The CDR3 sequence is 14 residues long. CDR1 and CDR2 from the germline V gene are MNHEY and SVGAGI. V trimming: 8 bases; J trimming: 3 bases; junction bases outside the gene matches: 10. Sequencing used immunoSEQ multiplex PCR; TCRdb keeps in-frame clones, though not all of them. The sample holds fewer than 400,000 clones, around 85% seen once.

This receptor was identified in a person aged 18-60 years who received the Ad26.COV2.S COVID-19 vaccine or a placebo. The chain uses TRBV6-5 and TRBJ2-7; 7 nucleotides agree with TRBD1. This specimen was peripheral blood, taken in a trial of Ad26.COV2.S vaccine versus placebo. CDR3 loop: CASRQGPEGYEQYF. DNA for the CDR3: TGTGCCAGCCGACAGGGTCCTGAAGGCTACGAGCAGTACTTC.